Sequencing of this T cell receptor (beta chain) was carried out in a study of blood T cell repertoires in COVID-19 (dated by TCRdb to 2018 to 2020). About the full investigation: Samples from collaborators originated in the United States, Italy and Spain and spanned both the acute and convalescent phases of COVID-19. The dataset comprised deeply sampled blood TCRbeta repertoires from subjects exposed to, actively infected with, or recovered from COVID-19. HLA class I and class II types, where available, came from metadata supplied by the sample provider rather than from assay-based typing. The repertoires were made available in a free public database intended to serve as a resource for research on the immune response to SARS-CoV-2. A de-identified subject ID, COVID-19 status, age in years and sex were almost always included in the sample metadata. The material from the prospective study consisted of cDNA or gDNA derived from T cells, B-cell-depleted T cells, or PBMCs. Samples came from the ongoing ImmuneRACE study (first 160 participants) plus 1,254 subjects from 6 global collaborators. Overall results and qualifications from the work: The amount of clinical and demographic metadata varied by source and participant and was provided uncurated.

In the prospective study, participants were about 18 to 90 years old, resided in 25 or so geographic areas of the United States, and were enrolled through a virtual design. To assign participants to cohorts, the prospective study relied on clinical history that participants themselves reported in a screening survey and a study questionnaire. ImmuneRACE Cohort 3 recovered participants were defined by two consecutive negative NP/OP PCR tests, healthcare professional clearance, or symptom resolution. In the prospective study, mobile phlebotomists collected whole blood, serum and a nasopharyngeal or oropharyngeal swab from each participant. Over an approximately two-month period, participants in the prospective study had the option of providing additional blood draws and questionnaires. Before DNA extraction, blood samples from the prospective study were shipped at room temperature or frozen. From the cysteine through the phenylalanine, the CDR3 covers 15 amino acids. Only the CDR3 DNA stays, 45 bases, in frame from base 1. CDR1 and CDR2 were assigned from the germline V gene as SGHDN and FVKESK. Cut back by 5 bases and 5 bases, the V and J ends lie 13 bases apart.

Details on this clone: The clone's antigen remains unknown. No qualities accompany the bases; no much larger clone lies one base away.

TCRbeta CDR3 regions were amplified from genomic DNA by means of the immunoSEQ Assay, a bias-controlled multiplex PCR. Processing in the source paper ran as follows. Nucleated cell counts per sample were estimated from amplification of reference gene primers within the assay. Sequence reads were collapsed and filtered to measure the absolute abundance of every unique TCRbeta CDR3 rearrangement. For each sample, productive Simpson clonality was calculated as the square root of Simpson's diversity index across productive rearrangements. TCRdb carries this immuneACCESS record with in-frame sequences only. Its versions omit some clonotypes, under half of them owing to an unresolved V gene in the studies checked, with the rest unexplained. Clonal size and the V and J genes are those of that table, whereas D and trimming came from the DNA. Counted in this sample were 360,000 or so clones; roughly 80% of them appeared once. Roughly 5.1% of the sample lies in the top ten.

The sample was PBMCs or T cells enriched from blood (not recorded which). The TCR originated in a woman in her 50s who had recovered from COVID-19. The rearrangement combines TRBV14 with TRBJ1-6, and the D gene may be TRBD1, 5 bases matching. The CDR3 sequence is CASSAWGGDNSPLHF. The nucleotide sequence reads TGTGCCAGCAGCGCGTGGGGGGGAGATAATTCACCCCTCCACTTT.